This is a list of T cell receptor beta chains from one sample in a study of shared clonotypes between healthy human individuals. TCRdb keeps only in-frame clones here, not all; method: immunoSEQ multiplex PCR. The sample lists some 2 million clones; approximately 94% were seen once. The specimen was naive CD8+ T cells sorted from blood. These receptors came from a young man in good health. CDR3s include the opening cysteine and the closing phenylalanine or tryptophan. A D gene is named only where the DNA matches it firmly. Only part of the rows carry a size: once, few, many, or a class if the clone is expanded.

cdr3_nt,cdr3_aa,d_call,clone_size,j_call,v_call
TGTGCCAGCAGTGAGGAAGGGCAGCCCCAGCATTTT,CASSEEGQPQHF,.,.,TRBJ1-5,TRBV25-1
TGTGCCAGCAGCTACCTAGCGGGAGGGCCCCCCGGGGAGCTGTTTTTT,CASSYLAGGPPGELFF,TRBD2,.,TRBJ2-2,TRBV5-4
TGTGCCAGCAACAACAACAACAATCAGCCCCAGCATTTT,CASNNNNNQPQHF,.,.,TRBJ1-5,TRBV21-1
TGTGCCAGCCACCCCTCGCGGGGGGGCCATGAGCAGTTCTTC,CASHPSRGGHEQFF,TRBD2,.,TRBJ2-1,TRBV2
TGTGCCAGCAGTTTCTACCTTGAGCAGTTCTTC,CASSFYLEQFF,.,.,TRBJ2-1,TRBV28
TGTGCCAGCAGTTTCCTGGGGACAGGGGGCCCAGATACGCAGTATTTT,CASSFLGTGGPDTQYF,TRBD1,.,TRBJ2-3,TRBV28
TGTGCCAGCAGCTTCCGCGGACAGGAACCAAGCTATGGCTACACCTTC,CASSFRGQEPSYGYTF,TRBD1,.,TRBJ1-2,TRBV7-9
TGTGCCAGCAGCGGCGGCGTGGCTCCTTCTGGAAACACCATATATTTT,CASSGGVAPSGNTIYF,.,.,TRBJ1-3,TRBV7-9
TGTGCCTGGAGGACTAGCGTCCCCTACAATGAGCAGTTCTTC,CAWRTSVPYNEQFF,TRBD2,.,TRBJ2-1,TRBV30
TGCGCCAGCAGCCATAGAATTGGGGCCGATGAGCAGTTCTTC,CASSHRIGADEQFF,.,.,TRBJ2-1,TRBV4-1
TGTGCCAGCAGCTTATTAGCGGGTGCACTCAATGAGCAGTTCTTC,CASSLLAGALNEQFF,TRBD2,.,TRBJ2-1,TRBV5-4
TGTGCCAGCTTTTGGACAGTCGCCTATGGCTACACCTTC,CASFWTVAYGYTF,.,.,TRBJ1-2,TRBV6-1
TGTGCCAGCAGTGAGTTCCAGGACGGGGAGCTGTTTTTT,CASSEFQDGELFF,.,once,TRBJ2-2,TRBV2
TGTGCCAGCAGCTTTGGTTTCGACTATGGCTACACCTTC,CASSFGFDYGYTF,.,.,TRBJ1-2,TRBV7-8
TGCGCCAGCAGCCAAGATCAGGGAGGGTTCGGTGGCTACACCTTC,CASSQDQGGFGGYTF,.,.,TRBJ1-2,TRBV4-1
TGTGCCAGCAGCTCTTTGGGGGACAGGGGCGAGCAGTACTTC,CASSSLGDRGEQYF,TRBD1,.,TRBJ2-7,TRBV13
TGTGCCAGCAGTGATCACAGGGCGAACGGGGAGCTGTTTTTT,CASSDHRANGELFF,.,.,TRBJ2-2,TRBV6-1
TGTGCCAGCAGTACCGGTACTGGGGCTGAAGCTTTCTTT,CASSTGTGAEAFF,.,.,TRBJ1-1,TRBV6-4
TGTGCCAGCAGCTTAGCCCAGGGGGCTTTCTACGAGCAGTACTTC,CASSLAQGAFYEQYF,TRBD1,.,TRBJ2-7,TRBV7-9
TGTGCCAGCAGCTTGGCCGTGGGAGGCCCTCTGTCCGAGCAGTACTTC,CASSLAVGGPLSEQYF,.,.,TRBJ2-7,TRBV5-6
TGTGCCAGCAGAGAGACTTCATACAATGAGCAGTTCTTC,CASRETSYNEQFF,.,.,TRBJ2-1,TRBV2
TGTGCCAGCACCAATGGAGGAAACACTGAAGCTTTCTTT,CASTNGGNTEAFF,.,.,TRBJ1-1,TRBV7-6
TGCGCCAGCGGCCAAGACCAATTCCAACTCTACGAGCAGTACTTC,CASGQDQFQLYEQYF,.,.,TRBJ2-7,TRBV4-1
TGCGCCAGCAGCTTGACCGGGAGAGGGCGAAATGAAAAACTGTTTTTT,CASSLTGRGRNEKLFF,.,.,TRBJ1-4,TRBV5-1
TGCGCCAGCAGCCAGGGGACAACTAATGAAAAACTGTTTTTT,CASSQGTTNEKLFF,.,.,TRBJ1-4,TRBV4-1
TGTGCCAGCAGTGAAGCGCTTAACCAGAACACTGAAGCTTTCTTT,CASSEALNQNTEAFF,.,.,TRBJ1-1,TRBV2
TGTGCCAGCAGCGTAGGGGCGGGCCCGTACGAGCAGTACTTC,CASSVGAGPYEQYF,.,.,TRBJ2-7,TRBV9
TGTGCCAGCAGCTCGGACTCAAGCTCTGGAAACACCATATATTTT,CASSSDSSSGNTIYF,.,few,TRBJ1-3,TRBV7-2
TGTGCCACCAGCGGGGCCGTTAGCACAGATACGCAGTATTTT,CATSGAVSTDTQYF,.,.,TRBJ2-3,TRBV15
TGTGCCAGTAGTCCCTGGGAGGAGGGGACCGGGGAGCTGTTTTTT,CASSPWEEGTGELFF,.,.,TRBJ2-2,TRBV19
TGTGCCAGCAGCTTACGCCTAGCGGCCAGCGGGGGGTACAATGAGCAGTTCTTC,CASSLRLAASGGYNEQFF,TRBD2,.,TRBJ2-1,TRBV7-2
TGCGCCAGCAGCTTGGGTCCTAGCGGGGACTCCTACGAGCAGTACTTC,CASSLGPSGDSYEQYF,TRBD2,once,TRBJ2-7,TRBV5-1
TGTGCCAGCAGCTCTCAGGGCACTGAAGCTTTCTTT,CASSSQGTEAFF,.,.,TRBJ1-1,TRBV11-2
TGTGCCAGCTCAGGACTTCAACCCTACTCTGGGGCCAACGTCCTGACTTTC,CASSGLQPYSGANVLTF,.,.,TRBJ2-6,TRBV18
TGCGCCAGCAGCCAAAACATCCCGGACAGGGACTCACCCCTCCACTTT,CASSQNIPDRDSPLHF,TRBD1,.,TRBJ1-6,TRBV4-1
TGTGCCAGCAGTCACTCTACCTACGAGCAGTACTTC,CASSHSTYEQYF,.,.,TRBJ2-7,TRBV28
TGTGCCAGCAGTTACGCCGGGGCCGACTCCTACGAGCAGTACTTC,CASSYAGADSYEQYF,.,.,TRBJ2-7,TRBV6-5
TGTGCCAGCAGGGATGGACAGGGTAACGGAAAACTGTTTTTT,CASRDGQGNGKLFF,TRBD1,.,TRBJ1-4,TRBV2
TGCGCCAGCAGCCCGACGAACAGGGGGCTGGAAGAGACCCAGTACTTC,CASSPTNRGLEETQYF,TRBD1,.,TRBJ2-5,TRBV5-1
TGTGCCAGCTTGTCCGGGGCTAGAGAGACCCAGTACTTC,CASLSGARETQYF,.,once,TRBJ2-5,TRBV18
TGTGCCAGCAGTCTCTGGGGGACAGGGGTCATGGAGCAGTACTTC,CASSLWGTGVMEQYF,TRBD1,.,TRBJ2-7,TRBV5-6
TGCGCCAGCAGCCCGTTAAATAGCGCCCAAGAGACCCAGTACTTC,CASSPLNSAQETQYF,.,.,TRBJ2-5,TRBV4-1
TGTGCCAGCAGTTTTCGGACAGCCGCTAACTATGGCTACACCTTC,CASSFRTAANYGYTF,.,.,TRBJ1-2,TRBV28
TGCGCCAGCAGCGGACGGTCCCTCGTTGGAGAGACCCAGTACTTC,CASSGRSLVGETQYF,.,.,TRBJ2-5,TRBV4-3
TGTGCCAGCAGCTTAGATGGCAGAAACTGGGGCGGGGAGCTGTTTTTT,CASSLDGRNWGGELFF,.,.,TRBJ2-2,TRBV11-3